One T cell receptor (beta chain) is described in this entry. Its antigen is undetermined. This entry is derived from a study of lymphopenia after photon versus proton radiotherapy. Study-level results: After lymphocyte nadir, photon-treated repertoires showed oligoclonal expansion, especially CD8+ Temra. Under photons, naive T cells and diversity fell while effector/memory populations rose. Survival link was tested only in deceased patients; proton benefit remains a possibility.

The repertoire was sequenced with immunoSEQ multiplex PCR; TCRdb's copy has only in-frame clones and lacks some. The profile shows over 20,000 clones, under 85% of them singletons. The CDR3 runs 13 residues. Trimming left V 5 bases short and J 4 bases short, with 11 bases between. Germline V gene sequence: CDR1 MDHEN, CDR2 SYDVKM. The sample here was peripheral blood, taken from a patient treated with photon-based radiotherapy. This sequence joins TRBV28 and TRBJ1-2, with no clear D. This sequence was found in a woman aged 50 to 65 with pancreatic cancer. The CDR3 DNA reads as TGTGCCAGCAGTACGGGAGGACTCTATGGCTACACCTTC. This codes for CASSTGGLYGYTF.